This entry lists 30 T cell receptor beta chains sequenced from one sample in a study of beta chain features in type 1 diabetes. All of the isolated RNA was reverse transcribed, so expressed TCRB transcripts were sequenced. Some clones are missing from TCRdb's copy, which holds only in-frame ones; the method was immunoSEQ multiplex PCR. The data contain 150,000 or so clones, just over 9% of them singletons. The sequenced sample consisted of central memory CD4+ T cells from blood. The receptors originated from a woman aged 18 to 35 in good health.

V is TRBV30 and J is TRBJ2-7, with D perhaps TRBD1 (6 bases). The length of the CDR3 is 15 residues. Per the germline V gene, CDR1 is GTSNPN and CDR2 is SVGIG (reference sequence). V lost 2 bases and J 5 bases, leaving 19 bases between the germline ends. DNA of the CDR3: TGTGCCTGGAGTCGCCTCACAGGGTTGAGCAACGAGCAGTACTTC. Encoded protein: CAWSRLTGLSNEQYF.

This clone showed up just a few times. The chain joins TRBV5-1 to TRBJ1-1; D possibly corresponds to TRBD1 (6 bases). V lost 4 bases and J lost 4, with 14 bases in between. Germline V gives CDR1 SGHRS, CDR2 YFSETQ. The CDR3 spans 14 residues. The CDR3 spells CASSLRGPGTEAFF. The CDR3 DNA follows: TGCGCCAGCAGCCTCAGGGGTCCCGGCACTGAAGCTTTCTTT.

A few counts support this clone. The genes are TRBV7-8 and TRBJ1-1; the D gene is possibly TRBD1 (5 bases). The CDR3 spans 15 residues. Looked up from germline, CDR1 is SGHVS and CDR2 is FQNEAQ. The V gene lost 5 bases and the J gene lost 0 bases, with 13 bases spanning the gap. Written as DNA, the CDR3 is TGTGCCAGCAGCCAGAGAGGGACTTTGAACACTGAAGCTTTCTTT. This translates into CASSQRGTLNTEAFF.

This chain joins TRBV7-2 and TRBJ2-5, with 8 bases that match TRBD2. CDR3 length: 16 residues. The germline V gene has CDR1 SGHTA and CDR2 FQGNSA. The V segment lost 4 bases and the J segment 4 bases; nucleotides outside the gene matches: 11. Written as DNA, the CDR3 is TGTGCCAGCAGCTCACTGCTAGGACTAGCCAGAGAGACCCAGTACTTC. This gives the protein CASSSLLGLARETQYF.

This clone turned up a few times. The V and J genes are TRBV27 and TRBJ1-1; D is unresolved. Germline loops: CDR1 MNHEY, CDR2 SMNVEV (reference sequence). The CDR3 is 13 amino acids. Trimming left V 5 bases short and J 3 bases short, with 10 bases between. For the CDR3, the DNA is TGTGCCAGCAGTCGTAAGATAGACACTGAAGCTTTCTTT. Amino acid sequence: CASSRKIDTEAFF.

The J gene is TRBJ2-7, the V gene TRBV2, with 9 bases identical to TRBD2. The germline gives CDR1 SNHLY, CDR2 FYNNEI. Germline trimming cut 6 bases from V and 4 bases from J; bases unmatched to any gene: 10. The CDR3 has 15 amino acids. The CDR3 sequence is CASRAGTSWAYEQYF. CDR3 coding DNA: TGTGCCAGCAGAGCCGGGACTAGCTGGGCATACGAGCAGTACTTC.

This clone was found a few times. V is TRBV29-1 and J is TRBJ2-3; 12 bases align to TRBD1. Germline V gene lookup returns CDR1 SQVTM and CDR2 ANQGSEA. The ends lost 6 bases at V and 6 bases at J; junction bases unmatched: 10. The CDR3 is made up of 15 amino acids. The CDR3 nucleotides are TGCAGCGTATCACCGGGACAGGGGGCGGTGGATACGCAGTATTTT. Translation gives CSVSPGQGAVDTQYF.

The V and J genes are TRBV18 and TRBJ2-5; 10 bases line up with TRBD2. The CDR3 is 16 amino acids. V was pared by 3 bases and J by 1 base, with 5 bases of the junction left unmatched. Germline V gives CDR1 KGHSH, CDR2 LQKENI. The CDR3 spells CASSPLAGAVQETQYF. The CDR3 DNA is TGTGCCAGCTCACCGCTAGCGGGGGCGGTCCAAGAGACCCAGTACTTC. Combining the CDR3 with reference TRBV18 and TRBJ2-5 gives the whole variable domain NAGVMQNPRHLVRRRGQEARLRCSPMKGHSHVYWYRQLPEEGLKFMVYLQKENIIDESGMPKERFSAEFPKEGPSILRIQQVVRGDSAAYFCASSPLAGAVQETQYFGPGTRLLVL.

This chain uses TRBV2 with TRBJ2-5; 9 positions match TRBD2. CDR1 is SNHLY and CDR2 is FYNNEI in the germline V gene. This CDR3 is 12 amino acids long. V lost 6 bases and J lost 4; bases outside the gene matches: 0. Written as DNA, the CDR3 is TGTGCCAGCAGGCGGGGGGGAGAGACCCAGTACTTC. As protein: CASRRGGETQYF. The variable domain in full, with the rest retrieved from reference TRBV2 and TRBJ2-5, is EPEVTQTPSHQVTQMGQEVILRCVPISNHLYFYWYRQILGQKVEFLVSFYNNEISEKSEIFDDQFSVERPDGSNFTLKIRSTKLEDSAMYFCASRRGGETQYFGPGTRLLVL.

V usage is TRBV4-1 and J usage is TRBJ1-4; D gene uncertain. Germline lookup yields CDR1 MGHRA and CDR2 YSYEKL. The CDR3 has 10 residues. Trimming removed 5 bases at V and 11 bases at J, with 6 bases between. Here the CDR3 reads CASSSGKLFF. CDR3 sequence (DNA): TGCGCCAGCAGCTCCGGGAAACTGTTTTTT.

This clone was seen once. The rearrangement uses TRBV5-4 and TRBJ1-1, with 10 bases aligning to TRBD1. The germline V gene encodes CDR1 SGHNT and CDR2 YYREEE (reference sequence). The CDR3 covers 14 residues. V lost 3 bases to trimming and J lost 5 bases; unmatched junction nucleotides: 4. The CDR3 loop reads CASSWGTGETEAFF. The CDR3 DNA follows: TGTGCCAGCAGCTGGGGGACAGGGGAGACTGAAGCTTTCTTT.

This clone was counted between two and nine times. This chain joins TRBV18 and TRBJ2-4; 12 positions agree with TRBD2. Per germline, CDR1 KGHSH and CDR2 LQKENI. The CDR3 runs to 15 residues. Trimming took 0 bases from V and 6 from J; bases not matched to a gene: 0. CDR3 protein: CASSPPLAGGNIQYF. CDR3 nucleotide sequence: TGTGCCAGCTCACCACCACTAGCGGGGGGAAACATTCAGTACTTC.

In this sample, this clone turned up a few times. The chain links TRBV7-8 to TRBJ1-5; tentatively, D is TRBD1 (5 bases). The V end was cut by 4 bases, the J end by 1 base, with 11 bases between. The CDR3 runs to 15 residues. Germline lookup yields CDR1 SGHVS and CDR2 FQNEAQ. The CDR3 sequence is CASSSGHQSNQPQHF. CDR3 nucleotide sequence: TGTGCCAGCAGCTCAGGACACCAGAGCAATCAGCCCCAGCATTTT.

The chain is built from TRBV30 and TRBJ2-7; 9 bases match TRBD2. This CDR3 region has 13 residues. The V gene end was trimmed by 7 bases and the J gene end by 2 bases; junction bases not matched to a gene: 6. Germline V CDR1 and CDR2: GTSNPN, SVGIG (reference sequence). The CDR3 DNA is TGTGCCTTTTTGACTAGCGGCACCTACGAGCAGTACTTC. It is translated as CAFLTSGTYEQYF.

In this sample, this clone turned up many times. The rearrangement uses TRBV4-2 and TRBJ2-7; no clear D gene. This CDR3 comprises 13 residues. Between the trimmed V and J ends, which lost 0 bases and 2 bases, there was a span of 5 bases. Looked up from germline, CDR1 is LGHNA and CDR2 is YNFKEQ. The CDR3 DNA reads TGTGCCAGCAGCCAAGATGACACCTACGAGCAGTACTTC. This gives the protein CASSQDDTYEQYF.

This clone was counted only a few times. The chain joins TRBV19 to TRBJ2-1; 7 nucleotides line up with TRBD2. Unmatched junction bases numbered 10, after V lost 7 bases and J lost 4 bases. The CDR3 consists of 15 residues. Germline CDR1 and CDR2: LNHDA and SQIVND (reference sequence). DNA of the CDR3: TGTGCCAGTACCCTCTCGACCGGGGGGTACAATGAGCAGTTCTTC. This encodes CASTLSTGGYNEQFF.

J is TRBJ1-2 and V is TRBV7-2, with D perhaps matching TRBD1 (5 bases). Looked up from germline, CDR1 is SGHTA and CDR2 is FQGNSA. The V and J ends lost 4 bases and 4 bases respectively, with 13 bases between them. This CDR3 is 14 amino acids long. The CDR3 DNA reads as TGTGCCAGCAGCTCCAGACAGCGCTCCTATGGCTACACCTTC. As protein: CASSSRQRSYGYTF.

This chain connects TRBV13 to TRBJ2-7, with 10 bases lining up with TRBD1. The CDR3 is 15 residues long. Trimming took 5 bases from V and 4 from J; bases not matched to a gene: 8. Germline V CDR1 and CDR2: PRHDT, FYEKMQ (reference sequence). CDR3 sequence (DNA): TGTGCCAGCAGCCCGGGTGGACAGGGGGGATACGAGCAGTACTTC. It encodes CASSPGGQGGYEQYF. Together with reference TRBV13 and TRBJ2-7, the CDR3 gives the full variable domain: AAGVIQSPRHLIKEKRETATLKCYPIPRHDTVYWYQQGPGQDPQFLISFYEKMQSDKGSIPDRFSAQQFSDYHSELNMSSLELGDSALYFCASSPGGQGGYEQYFGPGTRLTVT.

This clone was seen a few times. CDR3 DNA sequence: TGTGCCACAGCACCTCCGGGACACAACTCCTACGAGCAGTACTTC. As protein: CATAPPGHNSYEQYF. The J gene is TRBJ2-7, the V gene TRBV6-1; maybe TRBD1 (6 bases). Germline CDR1 is MNHNS and CDR2 is SASEGT. The CDR3 is made up of 15 amino acids. Trimming left V 10 bases short and J 0 bases short, with 19 bases between.

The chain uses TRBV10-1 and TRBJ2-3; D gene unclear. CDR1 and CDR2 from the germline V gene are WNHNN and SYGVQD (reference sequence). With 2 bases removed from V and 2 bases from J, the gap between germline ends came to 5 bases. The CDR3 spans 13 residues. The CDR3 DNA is TGCGCCAGCAGTGAGACTGACACAGATACGCAGTATTTT. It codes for CASSETDTDTQYF.

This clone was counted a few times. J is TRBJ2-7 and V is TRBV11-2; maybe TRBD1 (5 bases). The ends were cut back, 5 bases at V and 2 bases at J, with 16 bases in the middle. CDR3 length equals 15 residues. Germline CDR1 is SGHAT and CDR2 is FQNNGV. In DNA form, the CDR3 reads TGTGCCAGCAGCCCTCAACCCGACAGACCCTACGAGCAGTACTTC. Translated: CASSPQPDRPYEQYF.

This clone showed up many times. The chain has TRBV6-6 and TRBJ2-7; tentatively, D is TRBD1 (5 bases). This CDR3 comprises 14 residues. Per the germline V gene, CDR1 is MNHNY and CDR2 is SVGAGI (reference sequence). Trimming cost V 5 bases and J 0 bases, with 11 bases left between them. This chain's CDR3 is CASSHQGNSYEQYF. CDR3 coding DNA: TGTGCCAGCAGTCATCAGGGTAACTCCTACGAGCAGTACTTC.

CDR3 residues: CASSSSPQGSNQPQHF. CDR3 DNA sequence: TGCGCCAGCAGCTCAAGTCCACAGGGTAGCAATCAGCCCCAGCATTTT. The rearrangement joins TRBV5-1 to TRBJ1-5, with a weak D call TRBD1 (6 bases). Looked up from germline, CDR1 is SGHRS and CDR2 is YFSETQ. CDR3 size: 16 residues. V was cut by 3 bases and J by 0 bases, with 13 bases left in between. The full variable domain, rest sourced from reference TRBV5-1 and TRBJ1-5, is KAGVTQTPRYLIKTRGQQVTLSCSPISGHRSVSWYQQTPGQGLQFLFEYFSETQRNKGNFPGRFSGRQFSNSRSEMNVSTLELGDSALYLCASSSSPQGSNQPQHFGDGTRLSIL.

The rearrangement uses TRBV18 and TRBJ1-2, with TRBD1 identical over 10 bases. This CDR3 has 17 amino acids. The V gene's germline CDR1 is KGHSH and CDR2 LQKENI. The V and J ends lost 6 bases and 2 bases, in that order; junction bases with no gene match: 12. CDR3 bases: TGTGCCAGCTCCCTGAGGGACAGGGGCCCATCAAACTATGGCTACACCTTC. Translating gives CASSLRDRGPSNYGYTF.

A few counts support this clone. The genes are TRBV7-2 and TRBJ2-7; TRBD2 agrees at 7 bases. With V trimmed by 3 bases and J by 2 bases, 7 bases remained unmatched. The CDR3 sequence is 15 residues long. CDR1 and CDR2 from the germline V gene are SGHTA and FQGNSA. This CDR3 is CASSFEIGTTYEQYF. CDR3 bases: TGTGCCAGCAGCTTCGAGATCGGGACTACCTACGAGCAGTACTTC.

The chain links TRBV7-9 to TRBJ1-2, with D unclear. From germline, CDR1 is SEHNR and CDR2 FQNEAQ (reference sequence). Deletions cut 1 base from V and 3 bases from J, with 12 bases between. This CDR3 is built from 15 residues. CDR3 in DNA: TGTGCCAGCAGCTTAGGATCAGCGAGGGACTATGGCTACACCTTC. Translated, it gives CASSLGSARDYGYTF.

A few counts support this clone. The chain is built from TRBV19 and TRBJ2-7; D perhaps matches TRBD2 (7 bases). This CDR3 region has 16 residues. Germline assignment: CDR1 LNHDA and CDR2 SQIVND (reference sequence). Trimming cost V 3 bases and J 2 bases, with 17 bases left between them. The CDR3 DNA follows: TGTGCCAGTAGTATGGGGGGGGCGACTGGAGCCTACGAGCAGTACTTC. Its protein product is CASSMGGATGAYEQYF. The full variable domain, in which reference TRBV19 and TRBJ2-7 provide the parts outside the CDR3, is DGGITQSPKYLFRKEGQNVTLSCEQNLNHDAMYWYRQDPGQGLRLIYYSQIVNDFQKGDIAEGYSVSREKKESFPLTVTSAQKNPTAFYLCASSMGGATGAYEQYFGPGTRLTVT.

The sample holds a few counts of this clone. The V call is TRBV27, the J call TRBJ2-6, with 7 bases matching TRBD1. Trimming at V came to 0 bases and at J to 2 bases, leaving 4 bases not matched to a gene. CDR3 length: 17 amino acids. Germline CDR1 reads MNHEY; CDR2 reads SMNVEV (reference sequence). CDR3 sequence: CASSLSSTGAGANVLTF. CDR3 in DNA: TGTGCCAGCAGTTTATCCTCAACAGGGGCTGGGGCCAACGTCCTGACTTTC.

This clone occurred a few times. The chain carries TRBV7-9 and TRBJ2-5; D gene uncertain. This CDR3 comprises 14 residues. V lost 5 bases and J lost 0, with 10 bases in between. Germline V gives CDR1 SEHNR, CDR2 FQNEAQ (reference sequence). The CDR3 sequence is CASSPAGYQETQYF. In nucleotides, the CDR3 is TGTGCCAGCAGCCCAGCCGGGTACCAAGAGACCCAGTACTTC.

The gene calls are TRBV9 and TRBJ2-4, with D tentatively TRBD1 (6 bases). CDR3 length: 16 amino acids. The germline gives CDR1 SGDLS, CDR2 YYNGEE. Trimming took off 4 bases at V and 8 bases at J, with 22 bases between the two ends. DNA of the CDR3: TGTGCCAGCAGCTCCCAGGGGCTCAGGGACGGAGACATTCAGTACTTC. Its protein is CASSSQGLRDGDIQYF. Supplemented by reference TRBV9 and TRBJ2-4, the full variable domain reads DSGVTQTPKHLITATGQRVTLRCSPRSGDLSVYWYQQSLDQGLQFLIQYYNGEERAKGNILERFSAQQFPDLHSELNLSSLELGDSALYFCASSSQGLRDGDIQYFGAGTRLSVL.